The source of this TCR beta chain is a study of response to subunit inactivated influenza vaccine. Study observations and caveats: T cells newly recruited by each seasonal influenza vaccination are few, the authors suggested.

Via MiXCR, TCRdb re-called the RT-PCR reads, giving one row per CDR3 protein. The sample includes 700,000 to 800,000 distinct CDR3 sequences, less than 20% of them seen just once. This clonotype was observed a handful of times. Its antigen remains unknown. The CDR3 length is 13 residues. CDR1 MNHEY and CDR2 SVGAGI come from the germline V gene. Trimming pared 4 bases from V and 4 bases from J, leaving 10 bases between. The sequence came from a man aged 45-65 years who received an inactivated influenza vaccine. This chain links TRBV6-5 with TRBJ1-2; D is uncertain. The sequences come from PBMCs from blood, collected 4 to 6 days after vaccination. The CDR3 spells CASSFEGSYGYTF. CDR3 DNA: TGTGCCAGCAGTTTCGAGGGAAGCTATGGCTACACCTTC.